This T cell receptor (beta chain) originates from a study of CD8+ T cells in alopecia areata. About the research overall: Tofacitinib treatment spanned 6 to 18 months, with 6 months off drug afterward. Study-wide points: Normal skin's resident alphabeta T cells are also sequenced in scalp samples.

Regarding this clone: Its antigen is as yet unknown.

Between the trimmed V and J ends, which lost 2 bases and 2 bases, there was a span of 10 bases. The CDR3 has 14 amino acids. Germline V gene lookup returns CDR1 SGHDT and CDR2 YYEEEE. Reverse transcription of extracted RNA yielded cDNA, which provided the sequencing template. TCRdb's copy holds only in-frame clones and misses some; the assay was immunoSEQ multiplex PCR. This table holds 150,000 to 190,000 clones, 45% to 60% found once. V and J are TRBV5-6 and TRBJ1-1; a possible D gene is TRBD1 (6 bases). Sequencing used CD8+ T cells sorted from blood, obtained at week 0. The sequence was collected from a human donor with alopecia areata. CDR3 DNA: TGTGCCAGCAGCTTCCCAGGGGACAACACTGAAGCTTTCTTT. Protein product: CASSFPGDNTEAFF.